The 28 T cell receptor beta chains in this list originate from one sample, sequenced in a study of shared clonotypes between healthy human individuals (dated by TCRdb to 2018 to 2021). Library generation was performed with the immunoSEQ multiplex PCR assay. TCRdb carries this immuneACCESS record with in-frame sequences only. Its versions omit some clonotypes, under half of them owing to an unresolved V gene in the studies checked, with the rest unexplained. The sample table holds some 380,000 clones, of which 96% were seen once. The top ten clones comprise 0.32% of the sample. Material: memory CD8+ T cells sorted from blood. The cell subset or site label here, explained by the study, means: CD45RO+ cells pooled with CCR7-negative TemRA cells. These receptors were taken from a man aged 30-40 years in good health.

The chain is built from TRBV10-3 and TRBJ2-5; 7 bases align to TRBD2. V lost 5 bases to trimming and J lost 1 base; unmatched junction nucleotides: 13. The CDR3 is 17 amino acids. Germline assignment: CDR1 ENHRY and CDR2 SYGVKD. The CDR3 reads CAISPRNPGEGQETQYF. The CDR3 nucleotides read TGTGCCATCAGTCCCCGAAATCCCGGGGAGGGCCAAGAGACCCAGTACTTC.

The chain joins TRBV30 to TRBJ2-1, with D tentatively TRBD1 (5 bases). Deletions cut 3 bases from V and 5 bases from J, with 8 bases between. This CDR3 is 12 amino acids long. Germline CDR1 is GTSNPN and CDR2 is SVGIG (reference sequence). In DNA, the CDR3 is TGTGCCTGGAGAGGACACGACAATGAGCAGTTCTTC. Its translation is CAWRGHDNEQFF. Full variable domain (remainder filled in from reference TRBV30 and TRBJ2-1): SQTIHQWPATLVQPVGSPLSLECTVEGTSNPNLYWYRQAAGRGLQLLFYSVGIGQISSEVPQNLSASRPQDRQFILSSKKLLLSDSGFYLCAWRGHDNEQFFGPGTRLTVL.

The chain joins TRBV4-2 to TRBJ2-7; 8 bases align to TRBD2. In germline, CDR1 is LGHNA, CDR2 YNFKEQ. V shed 4 bases, J shed 2 bases, and the junction held 4 bases outside the gene matches. This CDR3 comprises 14 residues. The CDR3 sequence is CASSPNGRAYEQYF. In DNA, the CDR3 is TGTGCCAGCAGCCCGAACGGGAGGGCCTACGAGCAGTACTTC.

The chain is built from TRBV6-1 and TRBJ2-7; maybe TRBD2 (6 bases). There are 14 residues in the CDR3. V lost 6 bases and J lost 3, with 15 bases in between. Germline assignment: CDR1 MNHNS and CDR2 SASEGT. Written as DNA, the CDR3 is TGTGCCAGCAGGCGGGGACTGCAAAACTACGAGCAGTACTTC. Its translation is CASRRGLQNYEQYF.

The rearrangement joins TRBV28 to TRBJ1-3; D not resolved. V was shortened by 2 bases and J by 8 bases, with 4 bases between the two germline ends. CDR3 length equals 11 residues. Germline CDR1 and CDR2: MDHEN and SYDVKM. This CDR3 is CASSLRDTIYF. The CDR3 DNA reads TGTGCCAGCAGTTTACGAGACACCATATATTTT. Filled out from reference TRBV28 and TRBJ1-3, the complete variable domain reads DVKVTQSSRYLVKRTGEKVFLECVQDMDHENMFWYRQDPGLGLRLIYFSYDVKMKEKGDIPEGYSVSREKKERFSLILESASTNQTSMYLCASSLRDTIYFGEGSWLTVV.

V gene TRBV6-6 combines with J gene TRBJ1-4; possible D gene TRBD1, 5 bases. V lost 3 bases to trimming and J lost 4 bases, with 12 bases between them. Per the germline V gene, CDR1 is MNHNY and CDR2 is SVGAGI (reference sequence). This CDR3 comprises 15 residues. CDR3 amino acids: CASSYPSQGNEKLFF. The CDR3, as DNA: TGTGCCAGCAGTTATCCCTCGCAGGGTAATGAAAAACTGTTTTTT.

The chain carries TRBV27 and TRBJ2-1, with D perhaps matching TRBD2 (6 bases). The V end was cut by 7 bases, the J end by 4 bases, with 14 bases between. The CDR3 runs 14 residues. Germline V gene lookup returns CDR1 MNHEY and CDR2 SMNVEV (reference sequence). The CDR3 is CASIGGSNYNEQFF. The CDR3 DNA reads TGTGCCAGCATTGGGGGGAGTAATTACAATGAGCAGTTCTTC.

V gene TRBV19 combines with J gene TRBJ2-5; 9 bases map to TRBD2. This CDR3 comprises 15 residues. J was trimmed by 0 bases and V by 2 bases; bases with no gene match: 1. Germline V gene sequence: CDR1 LNHDA, CDR2 SQIVND (reference sequence). The CDR3: CASSILAGYQETQYF. DNA for the CDR3: TGTGCCAGTAGTATACTAGCGGGGTACCAAGAGACCCAGTACTTC.

The rearrangement joins TRBV29-1 to TRBJ2-7, with 9 bases lining up with TRBD1. V lost 2 bases to trimming and J lost 3 bases; unmatched junction nucleotides: 2. The CDR3 covers 13 residues. Germline CDR1 and CDR2: SQVTM and ANQGSEA. CDR3 sequence reads: CSVELDRGYEQYF. CDR3 sequence (DNA): TGCAGCGTTGAATTGGACAGGGGCTACGAGCAGTACTTC.

V is TRBV28 and J is TRBJ2-2; D is perhaps TRBD1 (5 bases). Trimming pared 2 bases from V and 5 bases from J, leaving 12 bases between. The germline gives CDR1 MDHEN, CDR2 SYDVKM. The CDR3 has 15 amino acids. The CDR3 loop reads CASSLLRQGTGELFF. As DNA, the CDR3 is TGTGCCAGCAGTTTACTCCGGCAGGGTACCGGGGAGCTGTTTTTT.

In its sample, this clone was seen once. V and J are TRBV13 and TRBJ2-5; 8 nucleotides agree with TRBD1. Germline V CDR1 and CDR2: PRHDT, FYEKMQ (reference sequence). The trim removed 5 bases at V and 5 bases at J, leaving 10 bases unmatched. The CDR3 has 15 amino acids. The CDR3 loop reads CASSARGPYGETQYF. Written as DNA, the CDR3 is TGTGCCAGCAGCGCCAGGGGGCCCTACGGGGAGACCCAGTACTTC.

V gene TRBV7-2 combines with J gene TRBJ2-7; 9 nucleotides match TRBD2. Germline V CDR1 and CDR2: SGHTA, FQGNSA. The CDR3 extends over 14 amino acids. V lost 2 bases to trimming and J lost 6 bases; unmatched junction nucleotides: 5. CDR3 residues: CASSLRREGGEQYF. The DNA of the CDR3 is TGTGCCAGCAGCTTAAGGCGGGAGGGCGGCGAGCAGTACTTC.

This clone has a single count. Relative to the germline gene, one junction end is altered; a read error may explain this. The chain employs TRBV7-2 and TRBJ2-3, with 10 bases aligning to TRBD2. The V gene's germline CDR1 is SGHTA and CDR2 FQGNSA. The CDR3 has 12 residues. The DNA for the CDR3 is TGTGCCAGCAGCCCGTGGACTAGCGGCCATGGTTTT. Translating it yields CASSPWTSGHGF.

The rearrangement uses TRBV4-2 and TRBJ2-1; TRBD1 aligns across 8 bases. Germline V gene sequence: CDR1 LGHNA, CDR2 YNFKEQ. V gave up 0 bases and J gave up 4 bases; unmatched junction bases: 5. This CDR3 is built from 16 residues. CDR3 sequence reads: CASSQDSRQGYNEQFF. For the CDR3, the DNA is TGTGCCAGCAGCCAAGACTCCCGACAGGGGTACAATGAGCAGTTCTTC.

The rearrangement joins TRBV28 to TRBJ1-4; D call uncertain. The CDR3 loop spans 15 amino acids. Trimming removed 5 bases at V and 2 bases at J, with 12 bases between. Germline CDR1 and CDR2: MDHEN and SYDVKM. The CDR3 spells CASSAPGPTNEKLFF. CDR3 bases: TGTGCCAGCAGTGCACCGGGCCCCACTAATGAAAAACTGTTTTTT.

V usage is TRBV19 and J usage is TRBJ2-1; 9 positions agree with TRBD1. The V gene end was trimmed by 1 base and the J gene end by 4 bases; junction bases not matched to a gene: 2. This CDR3 comprises 15 residues. Germline-derived CDR1 and CDR2 are LNHDA and SQIVND (reference sequence). The CDR3 DNA is TGTGCCAGTAGTATAGGGGACAGGGTATACAATGAGCAGTTCTTC. This encodes CASSIGDRVYNEQFF.

This sequence joins TRBV10-3 and TRBJ2-1; the match to TRBD2 covers 9 bases. With V trimmed by 8 bases and J by 7 bases, 3 bases remained unmatched. The CDR3 contains 12 residues. Germline V gene lookup returns CDR1 ENHRY and CDR2 SYGVKD. CDR3 nucleotides: TGTGCCATCGGGCTAGCGGGAAATGAGCAGTTCTTC. It encodes CAIGLAGNEQFF.

The rearrangement links TRBV5-1 to TRBJ2-2, with 9 bases fitting TRBD2. V lost 3 bases to trimming and J lost 0 bases; unmatched junction nucleotides: 6. CDR1 is SGHRS, CDR2 YFSETQ, per germline. The CDR3 has 17 amino acids. The CDR3 DNA reads as TGCGCCAGCAGCTCGTACGGACTAGCGTCGAACACCGGGGAGCTGTTTTTT. Amino acid sequence: CASSSYGLASNTGELFF.

V and J are TRBV9 and TRBJ2-3; D gene unclear. The CDR3 sequence is 13 residues long. V shed 0 bases and J shed 4 bases, with 6 bases lying between them. The V gene's germline CDR1 is SGDLS and CDR2 YYNGEE. Here the CDR3 reads CASSVDIADTQYF. CDR3 nucleotides: TGTGCCAGCAGCGTAGACATAGCAGATACGCAGTATTTT.

The rearrangement joins TRBV19 to TRBJ1-2; D is unclear. Trimming removed 7 bases from V and 3 bases from J, with 6 bases in between. This CDR3 contains 11 residues. CDR1 is LNHDA and CDR2 is SQIVND in the germline V gene (reference sequence). The CDR3 DNA is TGTGCCAGTACCCCCTACTATGGCTACACCTTC. Its protein product is CASTPYYGYTF.

This chain joins TRBV18 and TRBJ2-4; 7 positions agree with TRBD1. The germline V gene encodes CDR1 KGHSH and CDR2 LQKENI. CDR3 length: 13 amino acids. J was trimmed by 5 bases and V by 2 bases; bases with no gene match: 0. CDR3 DNA sequence: TGTGCCAGCTCACCAGGGACAGAAAACATTCAGTACTTC. As protein: CASSPGTENIQYF.

This chain connects TRBV15 to TRBJ2-7; D call uncertain. The V end was cut by 5 bases, the J end by 4 bases, with 9 bases between. The CDR3 covers 12 residues. Germline V lookup: CDR1 LNHNV, CDR2 YYDKDF (reference sequence). The CDR3 bases are TGTGCCACCAGCGGGAAGGGTTACGAGCAGTACTTC. The encoded protein is CATSGKGYEQYF.

The sample holds one count of this clone. The chain links TRBV10-1 to TRBJ2-5; D possibly corresponds to TRBD1 (5 bases). This CDR3 spans 12 amino acids. Germline CDR1 is WNHNN and CDR2 is SYGVQD (reference sequence). Deletions cut 2 bases from V and 5 bases from J, with 6 bases between. CDR3 in amino acids: CASSEGAETQYF. The CDR3 DNA follows: TGCGCCAGCAGTGAGGGGGCCGAGACCCAGTACTTC.

This clone was seen a single time. V usage is TRBV2 and J usage is TRBJ2-7; TRBD1 agrees at 7 bases. The CDR3 has 15 residues. The germline V gene encodes CDR1 SNHLY and CDR2 FYNNEI. J gave up 3 bases and V 4 bases, and 9 bases lay outside the gene matches. CDR3 residues: CASSVRVQGSYEQYF. The CDR3 DNA reads as TGTGCCAGCAGTGTTCGGGTACAGGGGAGCTACGAGCAGTACTTC.

Details on this clone: One junction end does not reproduce the germline sequence, and a read error may be involved. V and J are TRBV6-1 and TRBJ1-4; D ambiguous. Germline V gene data show CDR1 as MNHNS and CDR2 as SASEGT. CDR3 size: 16 residues. The CDR3 reads CASSGGRGITNDKLFF. As DNA, the CDR3 is TGTGCCAGCAGTGGGGGTCGAGGCATAACTAATGACAAACTGTTTTTT.

The rearrangement joins TRBV7-2 to TRBJ1-1, with 9 bases matching TRBD1. J lost 7 bases, V lost 6 bases, and 12 bases had no gene match. Germline assignment: CDR1 SGHTA and CDR2 FQGNSA. The CDR3 is 15 residues long. The CDR3 DNA reads TGTGCCAGCAGAAGGGACAGGGTCCAGCCATTTGAAGCTTTCTTT. This codes for CASRRDRVQPFEAFF.

This sequence joins TRBV6-4 and TRBJ1-4; the D gene is possibly TRBD1 (5 bases). CDR1 is MRHNA, CDR2 SNTAGT, per germline. The CDR3 covers 14 residues. V dropped 7 bases and J dropped 6 bases, with 15 bases sitting between them. The chain's CDR3 is CASIPQGEDEKLFF. CDR3 in DNA: TGTGCCAGCATTCCGCAGGGAGAAGATGAAAAACTGTTTTTT.

The CDR3 sequence: CARSGRATDTQYF. CDR3 in DNA: TGTGCCAGGAGCGGGAGGGCCACAGATACGCAGTATTTT. The V call is TRBV19, the J call TRBJ2-3; TRBD2 aligns across 10 bases. This CDR3 spans 13 amino acids. The V segment lost 9 bases and the J segment 2 bases; nucleotides outside the gene matches: 2. Germline V CDR1 and CDR2: LNHDA, SQIVND (reference sequence).